The sequence of this TCR beta chain was determined in a study of blood T cell repertoires in COVID-19. A few counts support this clone. Clones were sequenced by immunoSEQ multiplex PCR, and TCRdb holds only the in-frame ones, with some missing. The data show roughly 220,000 clones, with 80% to 85% seen just once and less than 20% held by the top ten. This CDR3 is 14 amino acids long. V gave up 4 bases and J gave up 0 bases, with 13 bases separating them. Germline values: CDR1 GTSNPN, CDR2 SVGIG (reference sequence). Sequencing input: peripheral blood. The rearrangement uses TRBV30 and TRBJ2-7; D may be TRBD1 (6 bases). The clonotype originates from a man aged 30 to 45 with active or convalescent COVID-19. DNA for the CDR3: TGTGCCTGGATCCGGGACACCCACTCCTACGAGCAGTACTTC. This codes for CAWIRDTHSYEQYF.